The T cell receptor beta chain described here comes from a study of blood T cells in healthy people across ages. The use of a sample-barcoded 5' primer and a J-beta primer mix characterized a second PCR of roughly 6 to 11 cycles. Using its own MiXCR run on the 5' RACE reads, TCRdb lists one record per CDR3 protein. The sample lists about 970,000 distinct CDR3 sequences, roughly half occurring once. A word on this clonotype: The antigen is not known.

Study results and caveats: Nothing was known about donor CMV status, and this possibly confounded expanded clonotype changes.

Donation came from healthy Caucasian individuals in Russia who were aged about 6 to 90. The CDR3 length is 14 residues. The germline V gene encodes CDR1 SQVTM and CDR2 ANQGSEA. This sequence was found in a woman aged 55-70 years in good health. Sequencing input: blood. The J gene is TRBJ2-3, the V gene TRBV29-1; 7 bases agree with TRBD1. This CDR3 reads CSGDKGAASDTQYF. The CDR3 DNA follows: TGCAGTGGGGACAAGGGGGCGGCTTCAGATACGCAGTATTTT.